This T cell receptor (beta chain) is from a study of T cells in localized non-small cell lung cancer. Neighbouring lung, lacking atypia, was collected no less than 2 cm away from the tumor margin. Concerning this clone: No antigen is known for it.

Points from the study as a whole: A higher density of T cells in blood coincided with extended overall survival. Researchers found a median approximately 57 of the top 100 tumor clones in adjacent lung. A single tumor region was sequenced, leaving heterogeneity possible.

The CDR3 consists of 12 residues. Per the germline V gene, CDR1 is MDHEN and CDR2 is SYDVKM. V was pared by 5 bases and J by 5 bases, with 9 bases between. Libraries were prepared by immunoSEQ multiplex PCR; TCRdb keeps only in-frame clonotypes and omits some of them. Among about a thousand clones listed, 33% were seen once. This receptor was obtained from a female donor aged 60 or older with stage III squamous cell lung carcinoma. This chain joins TRBV28 and TRBJ2-5; a weak D match, TRBD2 (5 bases). The starting material was normal lung tissue next to the tumor, obtained before any cancer treatment. CDR3 in DNA: TGTGCCAGCAGTCCGGGGTGGGAGACCCAGTACTTC. It yields the protein CASSPGWETQYF. The full variable domain, its missing parts supplied by reference TRBV28 and TRBJ2-5, is DVKVTQSSRYLVKRTGEKVFLECVQDMDHENMFWYRQDPGLGLRLIYFSYDVKMKEKGDIPEGYSVSREKKERFSLILESASTNQTSMYLCASSPGWETQYFGPGTRLLVL.